Below, 26 T cell receptor beta chains from the same sample are listed, as sequenced in a study of prognosis after radiotherapy for stage I lung cancer. By two-round multiplex PCR, the TCR beta CDR3 was amplified from genomic DNA. Specific primers for each TRBV and TRBJ gene were what first-round PCR used. Each CDR3 protein is one row after TCRdb ran MiXCR on the multiplex PCR reads. The sample contains around 30,000 distinct CDR3 sequences, 25% to 35% of which appear only once. This specimen consisted of PBMCs, obtained before or after stereotactic body radiation therapy (not recorded which). These receptors were collected from a donor aged 50 or older with non-small cell lung cancer.

This clonotype was found a few times. This rearrangement joins TRBV11-2 to TRBJ1-5, with D unresolved. The ends were cut back, 2 bases at V and 4 bases at J, with 12 bases in the middle. The CDR3 extends over 15 amino acids. Germline loops: CDR1 SGHAT, CDR2 FQNNGV. In DNA form, the CDR3 reads TGTGCCAGCAGCTTAACAGACGGTGGTAATCAGCCCCAGCATTTT. It codes for CASSLTDGGNQPQHF.

This clonotype was recorded at least ten times. CDR3 in amino acids: CASSVVVAVSSYEQYF. CDR3 nucleotides: TGTGCCAGCAGCGTAGTCGTAGCGGTTTCTTCCTACGAGCAGTACTTC. The gene calls are TRBV9 and TRBJ2-7; D is perhaps TRBD2 (6 bases). Per germline, CDR1 SGDLS and CDR2 YYNGEE. This CDR3 spans 16 amino acids. Trimming removed 0 bases at V and 1 base at J, with 14 bases between.

This clonotype was seen ten or more times. The chain carries TRBV2 and TRBJ2-7; D call uncertain. The CDR3 sequence is 14 residues long. Trimming removed 5 bases at V and 5 bases at J, with 16 bases between. The germline CDR1 and CDR2 sequences are SNHLY and FYNNEI. The chain's CDR3 is CASSTTSAGNEQYF. The CDR3 DNA reads as TGTGCCAGCAGTACCACAAGTGCTGGCAACGAGCAGTACTTC.

This clonotype has a single count. The chain couples TRBV29-1 to TRBJ1-5; D might be TRBD1 (6 bases). Trimming removed 4 bases at V and 6 bases at J, with 10 bases between. CDR1 and CDR2 from the germline V gene are SQVTM and ANQGSEA. This CDR3 comprises 12 residues. The CDR3 protein is CSVGGGRQPQHF. CDR3 sequence (DNA): TGCAGCGTTGGAGGGGGGCGTCAGCCCCAGCATTTT.

Details on this clonotype: A far larger clone is one nucleotide away, so this likely arose from a read error. V gene TRBV6-9 combines with J gene TRBJ2-3; maybe TRBD2 (6 bases). Germline V CDR1 and CDR2: MNHGY, SVAAGI. CDR3 length: 13 residues. V lost 3 bases and J lost 6, with 10 bases in between. The CDR3 loop reads CASSYLRGDTQYF. The CDR3 DNA reads as TGTGCCAGCAGTTACCTACGGGGGGATACGCAGTATTTT.

This clonotype was detected ten times or more. The rearrangement links TRBV7-3 to TRBJ1-1; 7 bases line up with TRBD1. The CDR3 spans 13 residues. J was trimmed by 4 bases and V by 4 bases; bases with no gene match: 3. Germline values: CDR1 SGHTA, CDR2 FQGTGA. DNA of the CDR3: TGTGCCAGCAGCTCCCGACAGGGCACTGAAGCTTTCTTT. Its protein is CASSSRQGTEAFF.

This clonotype appeared a few times. A much larger clonotype is one base distant, so this may be a read error. The CDR3 loop is CASIRRQAGLETQYF. CDR3 DNA sequence: TGTGCCAGCATCCGGCGGCAAGCGGGACTAGAGACCCAGTACTTC. This chain connects TRBV6-2 or TRBV6-3 to TRBJ2-5, with 7 bases fitting TRBD2. Germline-derived CDR1 and CDR2 are MNHEY and SVGEGT. J gave up 4 bases and V 7 bases, and 12 bases lay outside the gene matches. There are 15 residues in the CDR3.

This clonotype was seen ten or more times. The rearrangement links TRBV3-1 to TRBJ2-6; D gene unclear. Trimming removed 0 bases from V and 0 bases from J, with 3 bases in between. The germline gives CDR1 LGHDT, CDR2 YNNKEL (reference sequence). The CDR3 is 15 amino acids. CDR3 DNA sequence: TGTGCCAGCAGCCAAGAGAGCTCTGGGGCCAACGTCCTGACTTTC. It translates to CASSQESSGANVLTF.

This clonotype counts as medium-sized. The chain couples TRBV19 to TRBJ1-5, with 8 bases identical to TRBD1. Germline V gives CDR1 LNHDA, CDR2 SQIVND (reference sequence). The CDR3 contains 13 residues. After removal of 8 bases from V and 6 bases from J, the junction contained 6 bases not matched to a gene. CDR3 nucleotides: TGTGCCAGTGGACAGGGAGGAATTCAGCCCCAGCATTTT. Its protein is CASGQGGIQPQHF.

This clonotype was detected ten times or more. V gene TRBV12-3 or TRBV12-4 combines with J gene TRBJ2-6; no reliable D call. The CDR3 runs 16 residues. Trimming cost V 5 bases and J 3 bases, with 14 bases left between them. The CDR3 nucleotides are TGTGCCAGCAGTGCAACAGACAAGGGTGGGGCCAACGTCCTGACTTTC. Protein: CASSATDKGGANVLTF.

This clonotype came up a few times. This sequence may be a read error, since a much larger clone differs from it by one base. V and J are TRBV27 and TRBJ1-1; no clear D gene. Germline CDR1 is MNHEY and CDR2 is SMNVEV (reference sequence). Trimming cost V 5 bases and J 9 bases, with 16 bases left between them. CDR3 size: 13 residues. The CDR3 loop reads CASSINGEVKAFF. CDR3 DNA: TGTGCCAGCAGTATAAACGGGGAAGTGAAAGCTTTCTTT.

The chain combines TRBV28 with TRBJ2-7; 8 nucleotides align to TRBD1. The trim removed 7 bases at V and 0 bases at J, leaving 8 bases unmatched. CDR3 length: 15 amino acids. Germline V gene data show CDR1 as MDHEN and CDR2 as SYDVKM. In DNA form, the CDR3 reads TGTGCCAGCACCCAGCCGGGACAGGTCTCCTACGAGCAGTACTTC. It is translated as CASTQPGQVSYEQYF.

The chain uses TRBV5-1 and TRBJ1-1, with a tentative D call TRBD1 (5 bases). The CDR3 consists of 13 residues. CDR1 is SGHRS and CDR2 is YFSETQ in the germline V gene. Trimming removed 1 base at V and 5 bases at J, with 9 bases between. CDR3 coding DNA: TGCGCCAGCAGCTTGACAGGATTGACTGAAGCTTTCTTT. It is translated as CASSLTGLTEAFF.

The sample holds many counts of this clonotype. The rearrangement links TRBV2 to TRBJ2-1, with D perhaps TRBD1 (6 bases). The CDR3 covers 14 residues. CDR1 and CDR2 from the germline V gene are SNHLY and FYNNEI. Trimming removed 4 bases at V and 6 bases at J, with 13 bases between. This CDR3 is CASSVTGSPNEQFF. CDR3 bases: TGTGCCAGCAGTGTAACAGGGTCCCCCAATGAGCAGTTCTTC. Full variable domain (remainder filled in from reference TRBV2 and TRBJ2-1): EPEVTQTPSHQVTQMGQEVILRCVPISNHLYFYWYRQILGQKVEFLVSFYNNEISEKSEIFDDQFSVERPDGSNFTLKIRSTKLEDSAMYFCASSVTGSPNEQFFGPGTRLTVL.

The CDR3 loop reads CASSVSSGANVLTF. The CDR3 DNA follows: TGTGCCAGCAGTGTTTCCTCTGGGGCCAACGTCCTGACTTTC. The chain joins TRBV6-1 to TRBJ2-6, with no clear D. V shed 4 bases and J shed 0 bases, with 4 bases lying between them. The CDR3 is made up of 14 amino acids. Germline V gene lookup returns CDR1 MNHNS and CDR2 SASEGT.

In this sample, this clonotype turned up many times. This chain joins TRBV25-1 and TRBJ2-2; D not certain. Trimming stripped 10 bases from V and 2 bases from J, with 17 bases between. Germline V CDR1 and CDR2: MGHDK, SYGVNS. This CDR3 has 15 residues. The CDR3: CATNGRSRNTGELFF. The CDR3 bases are TGTGCCACTAACGGCCGGAGCCGAAACACCGGGGAGCTGTTTTTT.

The chain links TRBV5-8 to TRBJ2-5; 7 nucleotides match TRBD1. The CDR3 length is 15 residues. The germline V gene encodes CDR1 SGHTS and CDR2 YDEGEE. The V and J ends lost 0 bases and 0 bases, in that order; junction bases with no gene match: 2. The CDR3 nucleotides read TGTGCCAGCAGCTTGGCCGGGACAGACCAAGAGACCCAGTACTTC. Protein sequence: CASSLAGTDQETQYF.

This clonotype has just a few counts. It may be a read error: a sequence one base away is much more abundant. The CDR3 nucleotides read TGCAGTGCTATATCACTGTCTGCCTCCTACGAGCAGTACTTC. Translating gives CSAISLSASYEQYF. V is TRBV20-1 and J is TRBJ2-7, with D uncertain. Looked up from germline, CDR1 is DFQATT and CDR2 is SNEGSKA (reference sequence). Trimming removed 4 bases from V and 0 bases from J, with 13 bases in between. The CDR3 spans 14 residues.

This clonotype occurred many times. The chain is built from TRBV7-9 and TRBJ1-2; D not resolved. V lost 1 base to trimming and J lost 6 bases, with 9 bases between them. CDR3 size: 13 residues. Per germline, CDR1 SEHNR and CDR2 FQNEAQ (reference sequence). The CDR3 coding sequence is TGTGCCAGCAGCTTAGTGAACGGGGATGGCTACACCTTC. It is translated as CASSLVNGDGYTF.

The rearrangement uses TRBV5-6 and TRBJ2-2; TRBD2 is a possible D gene (5 bases). The V gene's germline CDR1 is SGHDT and CDR2 YYEEEE. This CDR3 is 16 amino acids long. Trimming took off 0 bases at V and 4 bases at J, with 13 bases between the two ends. The CDR3 coding sequence is TGTGCCAGCAGCTTGGTGATCTTTGAGGGCACCGGGGAGCTGTTTTTT. It codes for CASSLVIFEGTGELFF.

Notes on this clonotype: It differs at one base from a far larger clone, so likely a read error. The rearrangement links TRBV6-2 or TRBV6-3 to TRBJ2-7; tentatively, D is TRBD2 (7 bases). The length of the CDR3 is 14 residues. CDR1 is MNHEY and CDR2 is SVGEGT in the germline V gene. The ends were cut back, 6 bases at V and 4 bases at J, with 16 bases in the middle. The CDR3 bases are TGTGCCAGCAGCCGACGGGGGGCGGCTTACGAGCAGTACTTC. This encodes CASSRRGAAYEQYF.

Points on this clonotype: One end of the junction is discordant with germline, which a read error may explain. The chain has TRBV28 and TRBJ1-2, with 7 bases fitting TRBD1. The CDR3 contains 15 residues. Germline CDR1 and CDR2: MDHEN and SYDVKM. The CDR3 bases are TGTACCAGCAGATCCTTCGGGACAGATCACTATGGCTACACCTTC. It codes for CTSRSFGTDHYGYTF.

This clonotype was detected ten times or more. The chain combines TRBV5-1 with TRBJ1-1; 8 nucleotides align to TRBD1. CDR1 SGHRS and CDR2 YFSETQ come from the germline V gene. Germline trimming cut 4 bases from V and 1 base from J; bases unmatched to any gene: 6. CDR3 length: 15 residues. The CDR3 spells CASSAGQGGNTEAFF. The CDR3 bases are TGCGCCAGCAGCGCAGGACAGGGCGGGAACACTGAAGCTTTCTTT.

This clonotype was seen a few times. The chain is built from TRBV7-9 and TRBJ2-3, with 9 bases fitting TRBD2. Germline V gene data show CDR1 as SEHNR and CDR2 as FQNEAQ (reference sequence). The CDR3 is 15 amino acids. V shed 3 bases and J 0 bases; nucleotides not matched to a gene: 1. This CDR3 reads CASSFTSGSTDTQYF. Here the CDR3 DNA reads TGTGCCAGCAGCTTCACTAGCGGGAGCACAGATACGCAGTATTTT. The full variable domain, rest sourced from reference TRBV7-9 and TRBJ2-3, is DTGVSQNPRHKITKRGQNVTFRCDPISEHNRLYWYRQTLGQGPEFLTYFQNEAQLEKSRLLSDRFSAERPKGSFSTLEIQRTEQGDSAMYLCASSFTSGSTDTQYFGPGTRLTVL.

This clonotype showed up many times. V is TRBV28 and J is TRBJ2-1; D perhaps matches TRBD2 (6 bases). Germline lookup yields CDR1 MDHEN and CDR2 SYDVKM. Trimming removed 11 bases at V and 0 bases at J, with 11 bases between. The CDR3 length is 13 residues. CDR3 DNA: TGTGCCTGCCGGGGGAGCTCCTACAATGAGCAGTTCTTC. Encoded protein: CACRGSSYNEQFF.

With regard to this clonotype: A clone one base away is much larger, so this may be a read error. The V call is TRBV5-1, the J call TRBJ2-3, with D hard to call. CDR1 is SGHRS, CDR2 YFSETQ, per germline. There are 12 residues in the CDR3. The V end lost 5 bases, the J end lost 7 bases, and 11 bases lay between the germline ends. The CDR3 DNA reads TGCGCCAGCAGGTCGGACGCTTATACGCAGTATTTT. It codes for CASRSDAYTQYF.